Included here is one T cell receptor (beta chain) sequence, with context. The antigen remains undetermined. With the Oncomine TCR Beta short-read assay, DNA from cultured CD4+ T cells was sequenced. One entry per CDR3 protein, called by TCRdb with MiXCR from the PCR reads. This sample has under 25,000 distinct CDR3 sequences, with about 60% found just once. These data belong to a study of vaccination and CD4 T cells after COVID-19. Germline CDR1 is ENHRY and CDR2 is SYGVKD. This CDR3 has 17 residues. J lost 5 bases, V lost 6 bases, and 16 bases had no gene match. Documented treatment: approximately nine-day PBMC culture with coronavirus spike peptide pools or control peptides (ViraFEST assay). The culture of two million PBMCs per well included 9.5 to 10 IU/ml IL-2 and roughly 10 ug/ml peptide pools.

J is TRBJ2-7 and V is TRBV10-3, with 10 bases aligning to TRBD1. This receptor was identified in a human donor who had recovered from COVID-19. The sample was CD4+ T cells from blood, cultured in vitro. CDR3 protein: CAISRTGGAQMVDEQYF. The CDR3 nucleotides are TGTGCCATCAGCCGGACAGGGGGGGCCCAGATGGTGGACGAGCAGTACTTC.